This T cell receptor (beta chain) originates from a study of cytomegalovirus exposure and HLA in healthy donors. Turning to the study itself: The 130 or so validation repertoires used the same platform as the 600 to 750 first-cohort repertoires (as reported by a later analysis).

The V gene's germline CDR1 is KGHSH and CDR2 LQKENI. J gave up 7 bases and V 4 bases, and 11 bases lay outside the gene matches. The CDR3 covers 15 residues. With regard to this clone: Its specificity is not known.

Whole-study findings and limits: There were a few CMV-associated chains whose specificity for CMV antigens was confirmed in vitro.

Data came from immunoSEQ multiplex PCR; TCRdb stores just in-frame clones and leaves some out. Of 90,000 to 150,000 clones in the sample, approximately 87% were seen once. What was sequenced was PBMCs. This sequence originates from a young woman in good health and CMV-seropositive. This rearrangement joins TRBV18 to TRBJ1-1; 8 positions match TRBD1. The CDR3 spells CASSQATGGSIEAFF. DNA for the CDR3: TGTGCCAGCTCACAAGCTACAGGGGGTAGTATTGAAGCTTTCTTT. The full variable domain, with the rest looked up from reference TRBV18 and TRBJ1-1, is NAGVMQNPRHLVRRRGQEARLRCSPMKGHSHVYWYRQLPEEGLKFMVYLQKENIIDESGMPKERFSAEFPKEGPSILRIQQVVRGDSAAYFCASSQATGGSIEAFFGQGTRLTVV.